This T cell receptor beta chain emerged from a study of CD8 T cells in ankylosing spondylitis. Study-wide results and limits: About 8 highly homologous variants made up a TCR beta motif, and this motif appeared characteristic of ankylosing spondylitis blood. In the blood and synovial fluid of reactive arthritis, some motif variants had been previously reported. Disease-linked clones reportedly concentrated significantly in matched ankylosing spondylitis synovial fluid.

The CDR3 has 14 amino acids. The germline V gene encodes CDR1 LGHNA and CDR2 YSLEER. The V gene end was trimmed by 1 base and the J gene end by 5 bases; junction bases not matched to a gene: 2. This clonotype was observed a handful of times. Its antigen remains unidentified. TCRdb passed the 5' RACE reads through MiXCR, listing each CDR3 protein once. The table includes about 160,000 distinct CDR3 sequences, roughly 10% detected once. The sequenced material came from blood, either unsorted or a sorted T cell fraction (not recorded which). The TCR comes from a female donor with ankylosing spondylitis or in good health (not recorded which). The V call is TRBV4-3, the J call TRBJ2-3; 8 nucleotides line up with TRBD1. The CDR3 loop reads CASSQGTGKDTQYF. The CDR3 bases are TGCGCCAGCAGCCAAGGGACAGGGAAAGATACGCAGTATTTT.